The 6 T cell receptor beta chains presented below share a single source sample, sequenced in a study of T cell responses to AZD1222 COVID-19 vaccine (TCRdb year 2021). This specimen's time point label, per the study, means: sample from adult after SARS-CoV-2 infection, after symptom onset. Library preparation employed the immunoSEQ multiplex PCR assay. Entries here come from immuneACCESS through TCRdb and include only in-frame sequences with V and J called. Some clones fail to appear in such tables; in the studies checked, an unresolved V gene covers under half of the shortfall, and the cause of the remainder is unknown. The table for this sample lists 140,000 to 150,000 clones; more than 85% of them were counted only once. The biggest ten clones account for roughly an eighth of the sample. The input for sequencing was peripheral blood, taken after recovery from COVID-19. The receptors were sampled from an adult who had recovered from COVID-19.

The chain has TRBV18 and TRBJ2-7; the D call may be TRBD1 or TRBD2 (5 bases each). This CDR3 region has 16 residues. Germline V gives CDR1 KGHSH, CDR2 LQKENI. Trimming cost V 4 bases and J 2 bases, with 18 bases left between them. This chain's CDR3 is CASSQLGPPPPYEQYF. In DNA, the CDR3 is TGTGCCAGCTCACAACTGGGACCGCCTCCCCCCTACGAGCAGTACTTC.

The chain has TRBV2 and TRBJ2-5; the D gene is possibly TRBD1 (6 bases). The V gene lost 6 bases and the J gene lost 2 bases, with 16 bases spanning the gap. The CDR3 contains 15 residues. Germline CDR1 reads SNHLY; CDR2 reads FYNNEI. The CDR3 reads CASRLDSDLQETQYF. CDR3 DNA sequence: TGTGCCAGCAGATTGGACAGTGATCTTCAAGAGACCCAGTACTTC.

In regard to this clone: The sample has other DNA sequences that encode this CDR3 too. The chain carries TRBV19 and TRBJ1-1; D not resolved. Trimming left V 3 bases short and J 0 bases short, with 8 bases between. The length of the CDR3 is 14 residues. Looked up from germline, CDR1 is LNHDA and CDR2 is SQIVND (reference sequence). This CDR3 is CASSIEGLNTEAFF. CDR3 nucleotides: TGTGCCAGTAGTATTGAGGGTCTGAACACTGAAGCTTTCTTT.

This chain joins TRBV19 and TRBJ2-3; D is ambiguous. The CDR3 is made up of 15 amino acids. The germline gives CDR1 LNHDA, CDR2 SQIVND (reference sequence). The V gene lost 5 bases and the J gene lost 8 bases, with 20 bases spanning the gap. The CDR3 nucleotides read TGTGCCAGTAGTCCCAACCCCACCACAGAAGGTACGCAGTATTTT. It specifies CASSPNPTTEGTQYF.

The rearrangement links TRBV14 to TRBJ2-1; 7 bases align to TRBD2. CDR1 is SGHDN, CDR2 FVKESK, per germline. This CDR3 contains 16 residues. V was clipped by 4 bases and J by 9 bases; unmatched bases: 15. The CDR3 DNA reads TGTGCCAGCAGCCGAAGACCCGGGACTAATGTGGGTGAGCAGTTCTTC. It specifies CASSRRPGTNVGEQFF.

The chain recombines TRBV10-3 with TRBJ2-1, with D unresolved. Trimming took off 3 bases at V and 8 bases at J, with 8 bases between the two ends. The germline gives CDR1 ENHRY, CDR2 SYGVKD. This CDR3 region has 12 residues. The DNA of the CDR3 is TGTGCCATCAGTGATGGGGTGGATGAGCAGTTCTTC. Translated, it gives CAISDGVDEQFF.